The clone carrying this T cell receptor beta chain occurred once. Its antigen remains unidentified. The data derive from a study of cytomegalovirus exposure and HLA in healthy donors. Looking at the study overall: Approximately 180 million T cells yielded more than 90 million unique TCR beta sequences, as an earlier analysis found. General study results and limits: Most CMV-associated TCR beta chains were later found to appear HLA-restricted. Later on, an analysis tied approximately 17,000 TCR beta sequences to HLA alleles at 0.05 false discovery rate. Presence/absence analyses took donor sequencing depth as roughly uniform.

The primer mix had 60 Vbeta and 13 Jbeta primers. Here immunoSEQ multiplex PCR was the method, and the copy in TCRdb shows in-frame clones only, minus some. The data show approximately 190,000 clones, with about 81% seen just once and under 0.9% held by the top ten. There are 15 residues in the CDR3. Trimming took 3 bases from V and 2 from J; bases not matched to a gene: 5. The germline gives CDR1 LNHNV, CDR2 YYDKDF (reference sequence). The sequenced sample consisted of PBMCs. The sequence was collected from a woman between 18 and 29 years old in good health and CMV-seronegative. This chain links TRBV15 with TRBJ2-5; 8 bases map to TRBD1. The CDR3 DNA is TGTGCCACCAGCAGGGACAGGGACTTTCAAGAGACCCAGTACTTC. Protein: CATSRDRDFQETQYF.